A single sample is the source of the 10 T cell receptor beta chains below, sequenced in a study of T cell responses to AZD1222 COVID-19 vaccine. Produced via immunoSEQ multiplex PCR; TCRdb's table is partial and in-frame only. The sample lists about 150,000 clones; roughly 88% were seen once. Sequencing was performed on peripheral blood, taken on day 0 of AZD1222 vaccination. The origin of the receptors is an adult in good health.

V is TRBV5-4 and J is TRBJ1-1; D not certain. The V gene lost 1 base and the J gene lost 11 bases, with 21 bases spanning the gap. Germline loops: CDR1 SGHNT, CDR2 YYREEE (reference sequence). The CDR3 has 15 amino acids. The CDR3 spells CASSLKAAPSVRAFF. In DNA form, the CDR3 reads TGTGCCAGCAGCTTGAAGGCGGCCCCCTCTGTGCGGGCTTTCTTT.

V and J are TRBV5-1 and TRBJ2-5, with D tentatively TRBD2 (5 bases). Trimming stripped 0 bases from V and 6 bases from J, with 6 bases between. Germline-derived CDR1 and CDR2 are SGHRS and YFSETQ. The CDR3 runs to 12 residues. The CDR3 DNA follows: TGCGCCAGCAGCTTGGGAGGGAAGACCCAGTACTTC. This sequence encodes CASSLGGKTQYF.

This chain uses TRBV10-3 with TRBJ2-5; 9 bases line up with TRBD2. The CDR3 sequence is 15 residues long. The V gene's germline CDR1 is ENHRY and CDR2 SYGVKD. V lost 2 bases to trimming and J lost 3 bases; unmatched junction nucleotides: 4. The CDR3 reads CAISENSGGKETQYF. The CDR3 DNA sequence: TGTGCCATCAGTGAGAATAGCGGGGGTAAAGAGACCCAGTACTTC.

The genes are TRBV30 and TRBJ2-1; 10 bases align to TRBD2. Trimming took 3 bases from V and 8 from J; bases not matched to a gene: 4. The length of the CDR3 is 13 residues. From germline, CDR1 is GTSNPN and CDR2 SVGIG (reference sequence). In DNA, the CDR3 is TGTGCCTGGAGGGTAGCGGGGGGCCATGAGCAGTTCTTC. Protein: CAWRVAGGHEQFF.

In DNA, the CDR3 is TGTGCCAGCTCGGCAGGGGAGGATCGAAACACCATATATTTT. It is translated as CASSAGEDRNTIYF. The chain has TRBV18 and TRBJ1-3; maybe TRBD1 (6 bases). Trimming left V 6 bases short and J 5 bases short, with 14 bases between. Germline V gene data show CDR1 as KGHSH and CDR2 as LQKENI. This CDR3 is 14 amino acids long.

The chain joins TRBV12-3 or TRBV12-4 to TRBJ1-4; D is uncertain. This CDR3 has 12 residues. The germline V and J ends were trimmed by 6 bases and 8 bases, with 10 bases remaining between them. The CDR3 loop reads CASRRENEKLFF. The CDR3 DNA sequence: TGTGCCAGCAGACGGGAAAACGAAAAACTGTTTTTT.

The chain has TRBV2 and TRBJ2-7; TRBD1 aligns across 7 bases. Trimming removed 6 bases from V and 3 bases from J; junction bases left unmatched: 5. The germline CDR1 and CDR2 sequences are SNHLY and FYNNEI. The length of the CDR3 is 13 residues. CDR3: CASRPGQVYEQYF. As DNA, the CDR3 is TGTGCCAGCAGGCCTGGACAGGTCTACGAGCAGTACTTC.

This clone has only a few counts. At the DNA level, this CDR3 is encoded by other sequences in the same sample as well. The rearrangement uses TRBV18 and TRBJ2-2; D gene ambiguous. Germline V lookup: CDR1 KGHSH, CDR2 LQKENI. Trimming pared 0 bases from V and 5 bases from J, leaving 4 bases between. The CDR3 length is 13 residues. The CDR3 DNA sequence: TGTGCCAGCTCACCACCGGGGACCGGGGAGCTGTTTTTT. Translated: CASSPPGTGELFF.

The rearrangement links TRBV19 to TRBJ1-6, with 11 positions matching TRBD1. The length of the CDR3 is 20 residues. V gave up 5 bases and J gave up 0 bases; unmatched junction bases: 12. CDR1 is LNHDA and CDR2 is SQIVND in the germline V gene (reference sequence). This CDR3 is CASSVEGQGATRSYNSPLHF. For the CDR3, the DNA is TGTGCCAGTAGTGTCGAAGGACAGGGGGCGACTCGCTCCTATAATTCACCCCTCCACTTT.

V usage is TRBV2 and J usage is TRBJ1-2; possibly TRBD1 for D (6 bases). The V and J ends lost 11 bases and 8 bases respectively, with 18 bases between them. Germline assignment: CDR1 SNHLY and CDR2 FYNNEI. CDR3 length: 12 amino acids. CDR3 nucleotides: TGTGCCGGTCGCCGGGACAAAGAGGGCTACACCTTC. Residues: CAGRRDKEGYTF. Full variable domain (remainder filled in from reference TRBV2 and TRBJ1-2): EPEVTQTPSHQVTQMGQEVILRCVPISNHLYFYWYRQILGQKVEFLVSFYNNEISEKSEIFDDQFSVERPDGSNFTLKIRSTKLEDSAMYFCAGRRDKEGYTFGSGTRLTVV.